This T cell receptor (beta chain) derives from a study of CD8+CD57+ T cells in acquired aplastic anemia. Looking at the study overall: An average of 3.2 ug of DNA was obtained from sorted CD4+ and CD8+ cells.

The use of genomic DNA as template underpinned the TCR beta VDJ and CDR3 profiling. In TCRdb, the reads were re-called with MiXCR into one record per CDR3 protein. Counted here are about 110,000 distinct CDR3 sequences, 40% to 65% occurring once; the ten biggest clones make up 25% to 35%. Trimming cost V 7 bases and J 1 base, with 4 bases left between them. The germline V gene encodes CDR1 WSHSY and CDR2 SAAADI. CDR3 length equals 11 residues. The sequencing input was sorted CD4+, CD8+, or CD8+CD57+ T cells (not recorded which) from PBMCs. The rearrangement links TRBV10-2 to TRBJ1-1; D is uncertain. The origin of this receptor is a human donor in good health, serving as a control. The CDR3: CASIGNTEAFF. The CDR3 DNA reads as TGCGCCAGCATAGGGAACACTGAAGCTTTCTTT.